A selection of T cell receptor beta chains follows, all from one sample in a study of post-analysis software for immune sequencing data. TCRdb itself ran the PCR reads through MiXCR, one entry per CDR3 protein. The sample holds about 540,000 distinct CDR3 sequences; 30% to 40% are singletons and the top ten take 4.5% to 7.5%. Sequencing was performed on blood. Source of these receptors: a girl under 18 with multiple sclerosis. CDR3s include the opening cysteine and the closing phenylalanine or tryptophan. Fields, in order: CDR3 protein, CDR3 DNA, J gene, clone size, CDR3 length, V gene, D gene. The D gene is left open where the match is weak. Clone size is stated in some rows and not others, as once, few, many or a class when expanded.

CDR3: CASSERQGNEQFF
DNA: TGTGCCAGCAGCGAGAGACAGGGGAATGAGCAGTTCTTC
J: TRBJ2-1
size: few
length: 13
V: TRBV9
D: TRBD1

CDR3: CSAPPGNKQFF
DNA: TGCAGTGCTCCCCCGGGCAATAAGCAGTTCTTC
J: TRBJ2-1
size: .
length: 11
V: TRBV20-1
D: .

CDR3: CASSFRRDDNEQFF
DNA: TGCGCCAGCAGCTTTAGACGGGATGACAATGAGCAGTTCTTC
J: TRBJ2-1
size: few
length: 14
V: TRBV5-1
D: .

CDR3: CASSLQQGARAFF
DNA: TGTGCCAGCAGCTTGCAACAGGGGGCGAGGGCTTTCTTT
J: TRBJ1-1
size: .
length: 13
V: TRBV7-2
D: TRBD1

CDR3: CASSYSREAGYGYTF
DNA: TGTGCCAGCAGTTACTCGAGGGAGGCGGGCTATGGCTACACCTTC
J: TRBJ1-2
size: .
length: 15
V: TRBV6-5
D: .

CDR3: CASSSSGQGDQPQHF
DNA: TGTGCCAGCAGCTCCTCGGGACAGGGAGATCAGCCCCAGCATTTT
J: TRBJ1-5
size: .
length: 15
V: TRBV7-9
D: TRBD1

CDR3: CASSVLRATGANVLTF
DNA: TGCGCCAGCAGCGTTCTGCGGGCAACCGGGGCCAACGTCCTGACTTTC
J: TRBJ2-6
size: few
length: 16
V: TRBV5-1
D: .

CDR3: CASSSGMTSDTQYF
DNA: TGTGCCAGCAGTTCTGGGATGACATCGGATACGCAGTATTTT
J: TRBJ2-3
size: .
length: 14
V: TRBV11-2
D: .

CDR3: CASSREPGSYNEQFF
DNA: TGTGCCAGCTCACGGGAACCGGGCTCCTACAATGAGCAGTTCTTC
J: TRBJ2-1
size: few
length: 15
V: TRBV18
D: .

CDR3: CASRSGGAYTGELFF
DNA: TGTGCCAGCAGGTCAGGGGGCGCATACACCGGGGAGCTGTTTTTT
J: TRBJ2-2
size: .
length: 15
V: TRBV6-1
D: TRBD1

CDR3: CAIKGEPGGGLSYEQYF
DNA: TGTGCCATCAAGGGGGAGCCTGGCGGGGGCCTCTCCTACGAGCAGTACTTC
J: TRBJ2-7
size: .
length: 17
V: TRBV10-3
D: .

CDR3: CASSYVGRTNNEQFF
DNA: TGTGCCAGCAGTTACGTGGGACGGACGAACAATGAGCAGTTCTTC
J: TRBJ2-1
size: .
length: 15
V: TRBV6-5
D: .